This T cell receptor beta chain was retrieved from a study of T cells in Graves' hyperthyroidism and ophthalmopathy. Study-level findings and limits: Most clonotypes expanded in thyroid above 0.001 were likewise present in blood.

RNA transcripts yielded amplified TCR beta CDR3 regions. The TCR CDR3 was amplified in a first-round RT-PCR using the HTBI primer set. TCRdb used MiXCR to reprocess the multiplex PCR reads, holding one entry per CDR3 protein. The sample has hundreds of thousands of distinct CDR3 sequences; 46% are singletons. Germline V gene data show CDR1 as MNHEY and CDR2 as SVGAGI. V lost 0 bases and J lost 2, with 13 bases in between. CDR3 length: 16 residues. A note on this clonotype: The antigen is not known.

Sequencing was done on a sample of peripheral blood or thyroid tissue (not recorded which). This TCR was recovered from a woman aged 18-30 years with Graves' hyperthyroidism. The chain combines TRBV6-5 with TRBJ1-1; tentative D call: TRBD1 (5 bases). CDR3 protein: CASSYSLQAPNTEAFF. The CDR3 nucleotides are TGTGCCAGCAGTTACTCACTACAGGCTCCAAACACTGAAGCTTTCTTT.